This TCR beta chain was identified in a study of beta chain features in type 1 diabetes. Overall study findings and caveats: Within each of all four CD4+ subsets, Type 1 diabetes patients had TCRB CDR3s that were moderately but significantly shorter.

Remarks on this clone: Its cognate antigen is unknown.

This CDR3 comprises 15 residues. Per germline, CDR1 SQVTM and CDR2 ANQGSEA. The V end was cut by 7 bases, the J end by 2 bases, with 19 bases between. Sequencing targeted expressed TCRB transcripts, as all isolated RNA had been reverse transcribed. Here immunoSEQ multiplex PCR was the method, and the copy in TCRdb shows in-frame clones only, minus some. The sample records over 600,000 clones, around 12% being singletons. V and J are TRBV29-1 and TRBJ2-3; a possible D gene is TRBD1 (7 bases). Sample: naive CD4+ T cells from blood. This clonotype was obtained from a man aged 25 to 40 with type 1 diabetes. The CDR3 DNA is TGCAGCGAAAGTGGCCCAGGGGGACTCACAGATACGCAGTATTTT. It specifies CSESGPGGLTDTQYF.